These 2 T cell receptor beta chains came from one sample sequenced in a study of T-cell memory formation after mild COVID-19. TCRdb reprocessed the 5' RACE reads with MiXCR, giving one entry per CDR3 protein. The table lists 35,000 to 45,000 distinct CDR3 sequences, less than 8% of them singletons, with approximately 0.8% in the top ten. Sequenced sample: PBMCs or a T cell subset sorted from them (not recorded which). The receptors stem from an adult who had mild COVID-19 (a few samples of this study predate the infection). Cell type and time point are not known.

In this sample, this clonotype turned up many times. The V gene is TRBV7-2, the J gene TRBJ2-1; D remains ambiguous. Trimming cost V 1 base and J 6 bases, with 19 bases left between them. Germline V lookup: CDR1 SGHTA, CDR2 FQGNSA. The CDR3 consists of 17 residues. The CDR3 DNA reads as TGTGCCAGCAGCTTAGGCGGCTCTCTCCGAAAACTCAATGAGCAGTTCTTC. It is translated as CASSLGGSLRKLNEQFF. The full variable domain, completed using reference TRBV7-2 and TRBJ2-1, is GAGVSQSPSNKVTEKGKDVELRCDPISGHTALYWYRQSLGQGLEFLIYFQGNSAPDKSGLPSDRFSAERTGGSVSTLTIQRTQQEDSAVYLCASSLGGSLRKLNEQFFGPGTRLTVL.

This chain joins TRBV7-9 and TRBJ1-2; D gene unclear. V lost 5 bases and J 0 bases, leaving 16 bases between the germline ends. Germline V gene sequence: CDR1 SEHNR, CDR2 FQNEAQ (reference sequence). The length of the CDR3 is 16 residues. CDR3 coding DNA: TGTGCCAGCAGCCCCTCCAGTGGGTCAGCTAACTATGGCTACACCTTC. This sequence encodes CASSPSSGSANYGYTF.